Here is one TCR beta chain with its context. Its target is unknown. CDR1 SEHNR and CDR2 FQNEAQ come from the germline V gene (reference sequence). The CDR3 is 16 amino acids. Between the trimmed V and J ends, which lost 4 bases and 4 bases, there was a span of 19 bases. The sample originates from a study of vaccination and CD4 T cells after COVID-19. Study information: Overlapping spike pools from SARS-CoV-2 and HCoV-NL63, HCoV-OC43 and HCoV-229E served as culture stimuli.

Treatment specified: roughly ten-day PBMC culture with coronavirus spike peptide pools or control peptides (ViraFEST assay). Fresh IL-2 medium replaced half the culture medium on days 3 and 7. Oncomine TCR Beta short-read sequencing was applied to DNA from cultured CD4+ T cells. TCRdb reprocessed the PCR reads with MiXCR, giving one entry per CDR3 protein. The table lists roughly 10,000 distinct CDR3 sequences, roughly 30% of them singletons. The TCR comes from a human donor who had recovered from COVID-19. This chain links TRBV7-9 with TRBJ1-1; maybe TRBD1 (5 bases). The sample in question was CD4+ T cells from blood, cultured in vitro, obtained after SARS-CoV-2 vaccination. The CDR3 loop reads CASSSLRGARGTEAFF. For the CDR3, the DNA is TGTGCCAGCAGCTCACTAAGGGGAGCTCGGGGCACTGAAGCTTTCTTT. The full variable domain, in which reference TRBV7-9 and TRBJ1-1 provide the parts outside the CDR3, is DTGVSQNPRHKITKRGQNVTFRCDPISEHNRLYWYRQTLGQGPEFLTYFQNEAQLEKSRLLSDRFSAERPKGSFSTLEIQRTEQGDSAMYLCASSSLRGARGTEAFFGQGTRLTVV.